The 10 T cell receptor beta chains reported below all come from one sample, sequenced in a study of blood T cell repertoires in COVID-19. Profiled with immunoSEQ multiplex PCR; TCRdb holds only in-frame clones, not every one. The sample lists about 58,000 clones; approximately 90% were seen once. Material: peripheral blood. The receptors shown here come from a woman in her 70s with active COVID-19.

This clone was seen only once. V gene TRBV5-8 combines with J gene TRBJ1-4, with TRBD1 matching 10 bases. Germline V CDR1 and CDR2: SGHTS, YDEGEE. Germline trimming cut 0 bases from V and 7 bases from J; bases unmatched to any gene: 9. The CDR3 has 17 residues. This chain's CDR3 is CASSLAIGTGATEKLFF. CDR3 in DNA: TGTGCCAGCAGCTTGGCCATAGGGACAGGGGCTACTGAAAAACTGTTTTTT.

The rearrangement joins TRBV19 to TRBJ2-7; 8 bases agree with TRBD1. There are 14 residues in the CDR3. The V gene's germline CDR1 is LNHDA and CDR2 SQIVND (reference sequence). V lost 8 bases and J lost 0; bases outside the gene matches: 6. CDR3 coding DNA: TGTGCCAGTGCCGGACAGGGCAGCTCCTACGAGCAGTACTTC. It specifies CASAGQGSSYEQYF.

This clone was counted once. This chain's CDR3 is CASSVRPPGLAGKETQYF. The CDR3 DNA is TGTGCCAGCAGCGTCAGACCTCCGGGACTAGCGGGAAAAGAGACCCAGTACTTC. The rearrangement joins TRBV9 to TRBJ2-5; 13 bases match TRBD2. Per germline, CDR1 SGDLS and CDR2 YYNGEE. Trimming removed 2 bases from V and 3 bases from J; junction bases left unmatched: 10. The CDR3 is 18 residues long.

The chain recombines TRBV5-4 with TRBJ2-1; the D is unclear. V gave up 0 bases and J gave up 6 bases, with 10 bases separating them. The CDR3 runs to 14 residues. The germline V gene encodes CDR1 SGHNT and CDR2 YYREEE (reference sequence). CDR3 residues: CASSLDPSPNEQFF. The CDR3 nucleotides read TGTGCCAGCAGCTTGGATCCCAGTCCCAATGAGCAGTTCTTC.

The rearrangement uses TRBV7-9 and TRBJ2-7; 11 bases map to TRBD2. The length of the CDR3 is 16 residues. Germline trimming cut 5 bases from V and 2 bases from J; bases unmatched to any gene: 8. Germline V gives CDR1 SEHNR, CDR2 FQNEAQ (reference sequence). The CDR3 DNA is TGTGCCAGCAGCCCAGGGCAGGGACTAGCGGCCTACGAGCAGTACTTC. Translation: CASSPGQGLAAYEQYF.

V gene TRBV19 combines with J gene TRBJ1-5; 8 bases agree with TRBD1. The V segment lost 5 bases and the J segment 3 bases; nucleotides outside the gene matches: 6. The germline CDR1 and CDR2 sequences are LNHDA and SQIVND (reference sequence). The CDR3 runs to 15 residues. For the CDR3, the DNA is TGTGCCAGTAGTGGGGGACAGGAGAACAATCAGCCCCAGCATTTT. It specifies CASSGGQENNQPQHF.

The chain couples TRBV19 to TRBJ1-5; D perhaps matches TRBD1 (5 bases). The CDR3 has 16 residues. Looked up from germline, CDR1 is LNHDA and CDR2 is SQIVND (reference sequence). Trimming cost V 5 bases and J 5 bases, with 19 bases left between them. For the CDR3, the DNA is TGTGCCAGTAGTCTCCCGGGACTCTTGGGGGATCAGCCCCAGCATTTT. This encodes CASSLPGLLGDQPQHF.

The chain is built from TRBV6-6 and TRBJ1-2; weak D call: TRBD1 (6 bases). The CDR3 is 15 amino acids. Trimming removed 5 bases at V and 3 bases at J, with 16 bases between. In germline, CDR1 is MNHNY, CDR2 SVGAGI (reference sequence). CDR3: CASSPPSGAYYGYTF. The CDR3, as DNA: TGTGCCAGCAGTCCCCCCTCAGGGGCTTACTATGGCTACACCTTC.

This sequence joins TRBV6-5 and TRBJ2-1, with 8 positions matching TRBD2. J was trimmed by 4 bases and V by 4 bases; bases with no gene match: 3. The germline V gene encodes CDR1 MNHEY and CDR2 SVGAGI. The CDR3 is made up of 14 amino acids. The CDR3 DNA sequence: TGTGCCAGCAGTTTGGCGGGGGGTTACAATGAGCAGTTCTTC. Translation: CASSLAGGYNEQFF.

V and J are TRBV28 and TRBJ2-6; D not certain. Looked up from germline, CDR1 is MDHEN and CDR2 is SYDVKM. Trimming cost V 5 bases and J 3 bases, with 11 bases left between them. The length of the CDR3 is 15 residues. The CDR3 protein is CASSLLRDGANVLTF. The CDR3 region has the DNA TGTGCCAGCAGTCTACTAAGAGATGGGGCCAACGTCCTGACTTTC.